These 6 T cell receptor beta chains were all obtained from the same sample, sequenced in a study of T cells in Graves' hyperthyroidism and ophthalmopathy. Amplification yielded TCR beta CDR3 regions, with RNA transcripts as the source. RT-PCR in the first round (using the HTBI primer set) targeted the TCR CDR3. TCRdb redid the calling of the multiplex PCR reads with MiXCR, one entry per CDR3 protein. The repertoire holds a few hundred thousand distinct CDR3 sequences, with around 20% as singletons. Sequences were obtained from blood. Receptors originate from a man aged 18 to 30 with Graves' hyperthyroidism.

This clonotype was found many times. Mismatch with germline at one junction end may stem from a read error. The chain carries TRBV28 and TRBJ1-5; D unresolved. Germline CDR1 reads MDHEN; CDR2 reads SYDVKM. The CDR3 loop spans 15 amino acids. DNA of the CDR3: TGTGCCAACAGTCCTTCTTTCGGTAGCGACCAGCCCCAGCATTTT. Translation gives CANSPSFGSDQPQHF.

This clonotype appeared many times. The rearrangement links TRBV5-1 to TRBJ1-2; D gene ambiguous. Looked up from germline, CDR1 is SGHRS and CDR2 is YFSETQ. This CDR3 spans 12 amino acids. Trimming left V 3 bases short and J 7 bases short, with 10 bases between. The CDR3 reads CASSYGDTGYTF. CDR3 DNA sequence: TGCGCCAGCAGCTATGGAGACACTGGCTACACCTTC.

The rearrangement uses TRBV20-1 and TRBJ1-2; no clear D. This CDR3 has 13 residues. Trimming shortened V by 3 bases and J by 8 bases, and 16 bases separated the two germline ends. Germline values: CDR1 DFQATT, CDR2 SNEGSKA (reference sequence). CDR3 sequence reads: CSASDFWGRGYTF. DNA of the CDR3: TGCAGTGCTAGCGACTTCTGGGGAAGAGGCTACACCTTC.

This clonotype came up many times. The chain carries TRBV24-1 and TRBJ1-1; D not resolved. CDR3 length: 14 amino acids. Germline CDR1 is KGHDR and CDR2 is SFDVKD. Trimming shortened V by 12 bases and J by 0 bases, and 16 bases separated the two germline ends. The CDR3 sequence is CARRPPIMNTEAFF. CDR3 nucleotides: TGTGCCCGGAGGCCGCCCATTATGAACACTGAAGCTTTCTTT.

This clonotype was detected many times. V and J are TRBV2 and TRBJ2-7, with 9 bases that match TRBD1. Germline V gene lookup returns CDR1 SNHLY and CDR2 FYNNEI. The trim removed 7 bases at V and 2 bases at J, leaving 9 bases unmatched. This CDR3 has 15 residues. CDR3: CASTPGTGQPYEQYF. CDR3 sequence (DNA): TGTGCCAGCACCCCAGGGACAGGGCAACCCTACGAGCAGTACTTC.

Note on this clonotype: At one end the junction does not follow the germline gene, possibly because of a read error. The chain is built from TRBV24-1 and TRBJ2-5, with 9 bases aligning to TRBD1. This CDR3 region has 16 residues. CDR1 and CDR2 (germline): KGHDR, SFDVKD. CDR3 nucleotide sequence: TGTGCCACGAGTGATCCTTGGGACAGGGTGCAAGGGACCCAGTACTTC. It yields the protein CATSDPWDRVQGTQYF.